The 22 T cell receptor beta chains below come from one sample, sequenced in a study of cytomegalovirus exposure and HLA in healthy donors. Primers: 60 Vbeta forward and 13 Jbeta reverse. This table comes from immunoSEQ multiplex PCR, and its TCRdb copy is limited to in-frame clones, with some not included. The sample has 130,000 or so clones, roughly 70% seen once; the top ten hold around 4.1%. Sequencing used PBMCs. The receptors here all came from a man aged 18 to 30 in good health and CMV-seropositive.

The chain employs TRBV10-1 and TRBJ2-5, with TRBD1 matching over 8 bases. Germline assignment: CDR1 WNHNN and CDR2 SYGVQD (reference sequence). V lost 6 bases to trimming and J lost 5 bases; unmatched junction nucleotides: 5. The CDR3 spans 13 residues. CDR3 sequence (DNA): TGCGCCAGCAGCAGGGGGCTTCGGGAGACCCAGTACTTC. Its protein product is CASSRGLRETQYF.

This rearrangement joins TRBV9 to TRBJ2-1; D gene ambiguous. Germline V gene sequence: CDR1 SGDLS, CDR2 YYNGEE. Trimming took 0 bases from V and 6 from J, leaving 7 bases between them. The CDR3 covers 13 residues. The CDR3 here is CASSVDPSNEQFF. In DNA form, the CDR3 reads TGTGCCAGCAGCGTAGACCCCAGCAATGAGCAGTTCTTC. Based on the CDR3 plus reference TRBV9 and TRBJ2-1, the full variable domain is DSGVTQTPKHLITATGQRVTLRCSPRSGDLSVYWYQQSLDQGLQFLIQYYNGEERAKGNILERFSAQQFPDLHSELNLSSLELGDSALYFCASSVDPSNEQFFGPGTRLTVL.

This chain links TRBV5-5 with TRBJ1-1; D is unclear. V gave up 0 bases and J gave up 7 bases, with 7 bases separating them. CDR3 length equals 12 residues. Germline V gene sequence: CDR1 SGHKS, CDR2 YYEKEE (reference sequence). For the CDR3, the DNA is TGTGCCAGCAGCTTGGTACGGGGTGAAGCTTTCTTT. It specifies CASSLVRGEAFF.

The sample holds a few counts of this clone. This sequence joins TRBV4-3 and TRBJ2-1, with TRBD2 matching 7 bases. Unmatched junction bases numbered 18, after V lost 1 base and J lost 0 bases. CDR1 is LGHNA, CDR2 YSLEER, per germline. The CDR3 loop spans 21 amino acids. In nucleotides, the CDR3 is TGCGCCAGCAGCCAAGGAGATAGAAGGGCTAGCGGACGAAGCTCCTACAATGAGCAGTTCTTC. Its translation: CASSQGDRRASGRSSYNEQFF.

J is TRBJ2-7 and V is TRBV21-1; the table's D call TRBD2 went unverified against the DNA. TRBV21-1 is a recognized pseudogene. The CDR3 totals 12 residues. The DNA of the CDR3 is TGTGCCAGAAGACGGGGCTCCTACGAGCAGTACTTC. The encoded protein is CARRRGSYEQYF.

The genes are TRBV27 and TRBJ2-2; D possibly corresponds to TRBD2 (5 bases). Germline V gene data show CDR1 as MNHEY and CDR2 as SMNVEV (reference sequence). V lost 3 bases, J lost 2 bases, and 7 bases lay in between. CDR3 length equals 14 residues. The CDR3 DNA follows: TGTGCCAGCAGTTTTAGACTAAACACCGGGGAGCTGTTTTTT. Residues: CASSFRLNTGELFF.

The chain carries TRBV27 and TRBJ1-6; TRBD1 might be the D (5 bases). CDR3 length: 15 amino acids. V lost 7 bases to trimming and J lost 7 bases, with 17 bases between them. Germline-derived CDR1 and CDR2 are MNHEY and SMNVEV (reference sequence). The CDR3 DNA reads TGTGCCAGCATGGCGGTGGGGGAGGGAAATTCACCCCTCCACTTT. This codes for CASMAVGEGNSPLHF.

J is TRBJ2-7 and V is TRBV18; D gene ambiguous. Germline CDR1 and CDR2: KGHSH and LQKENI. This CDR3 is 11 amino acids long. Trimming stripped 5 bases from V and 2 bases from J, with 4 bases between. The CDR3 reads CASSSTYEQYF. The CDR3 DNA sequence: TGTGCCAGCTCATCCACCTACGAGCAGTACTTC.

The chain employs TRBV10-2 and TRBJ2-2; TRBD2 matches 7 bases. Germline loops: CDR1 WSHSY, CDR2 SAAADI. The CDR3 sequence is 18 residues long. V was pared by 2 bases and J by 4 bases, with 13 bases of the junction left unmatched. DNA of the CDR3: TGCGCCAGCAGTGAGATCCGACTAGCTGGAAGGGGCACCGGGGAGCTGTTTTTT. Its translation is CASSEIRLAGRGTGELFF.

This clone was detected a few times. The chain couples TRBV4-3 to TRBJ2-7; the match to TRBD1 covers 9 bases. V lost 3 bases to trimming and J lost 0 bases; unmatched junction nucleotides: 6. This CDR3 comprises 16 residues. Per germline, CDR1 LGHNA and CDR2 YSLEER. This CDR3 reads CASSQEGQGSSYEQYF. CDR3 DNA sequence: TGCGCCAGCAGCCAGGAAGGACAGGGGAGCTCCTACGAGCAGTACTTC.

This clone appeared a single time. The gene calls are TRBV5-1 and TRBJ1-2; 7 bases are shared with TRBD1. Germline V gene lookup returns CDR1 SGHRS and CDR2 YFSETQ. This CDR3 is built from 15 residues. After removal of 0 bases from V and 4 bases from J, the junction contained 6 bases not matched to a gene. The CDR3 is CASSLALTGTYGYTF. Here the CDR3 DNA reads TGCGCCAGCAGCTTGGCCCTGACAGGGACCTATGGCTACACCTTC.

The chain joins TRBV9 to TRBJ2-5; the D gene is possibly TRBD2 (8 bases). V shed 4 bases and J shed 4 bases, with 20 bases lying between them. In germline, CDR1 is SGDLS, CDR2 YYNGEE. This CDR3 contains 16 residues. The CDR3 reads CASSLEGAGLGETQYF. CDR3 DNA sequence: TGTGCCAGCAGCCTCGAGGGGGCGGGACTAGGAGAGACCCAGTACTTC. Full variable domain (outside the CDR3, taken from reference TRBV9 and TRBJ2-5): DSGVTQTPKHLITATGQRVTLRCSPRSGDLSVYWYQQSLDQGLQFLIQYYNGEERAKGNILERFSAQQFPDLHSELNLSSLELGDSALYFCASSLEGAGLGETQYFGPGTRLLVL.

CDR3 in amino acids: CASSSPLAQHF. As DNA, the CDR3 is TGTGCCAGCAGTTCCCCCCTCGCCCAGCATTTT. The V and J genes are TRBV28 and TRBJ1-5; D remains ambiguous. V lost 4 bases and J lost 11, with 9 bases in between. CDR3 length equals 11 residues. Germline V CDR1 and CDR2: MDHEN, SYDVKM.

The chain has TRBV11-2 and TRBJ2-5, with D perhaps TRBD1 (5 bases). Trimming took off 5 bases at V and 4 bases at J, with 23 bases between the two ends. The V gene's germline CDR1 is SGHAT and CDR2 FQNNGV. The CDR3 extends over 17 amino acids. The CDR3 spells CASSPARGQGGRETQYF. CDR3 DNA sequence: TGTGCCAGCAGCCCGGCCCGTGGGCAGGGTGGTCGAGAGACCCAGTACTTC.

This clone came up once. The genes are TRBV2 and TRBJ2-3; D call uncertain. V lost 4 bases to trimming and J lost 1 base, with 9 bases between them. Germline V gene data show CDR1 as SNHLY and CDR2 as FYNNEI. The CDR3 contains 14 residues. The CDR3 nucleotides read TGTGCCAGCAGTGCTCCCCGGGGCACAGATACGCAGTATTTT. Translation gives CASSAPRGTDTQYF.

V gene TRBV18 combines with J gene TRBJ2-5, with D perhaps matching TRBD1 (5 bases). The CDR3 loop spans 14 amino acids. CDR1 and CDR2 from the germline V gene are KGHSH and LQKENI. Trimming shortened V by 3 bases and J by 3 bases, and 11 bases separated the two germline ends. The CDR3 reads CASSPDIREETQYF. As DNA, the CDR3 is TGTGCCAGCTCACCGGACATCCGCGAAGAGACCCAGTACTTC.

The CDR3 DNA follows: TGTGCCAGCAGCTTAGGGGGCGAAAAATCCTACGAGCAGTACTTC. It is translated as CASSLGGEKSYEQYF. The chain recombines TRBV7-9 with TRBJ2-7; D perhaps matches TRBD1 (5 bases). This CDR3 has 15 residues. The germline V and J ends were trimmed by 1 base and 1 base, with 11 bases remaining between them. Germline values: CDR1 SEHNR, CDR2 FQNEAQ (reference sequence).

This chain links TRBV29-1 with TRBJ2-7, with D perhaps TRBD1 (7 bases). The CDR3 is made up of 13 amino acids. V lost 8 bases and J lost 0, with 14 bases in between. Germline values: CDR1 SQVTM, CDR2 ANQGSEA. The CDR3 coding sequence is TGCAGCATCAGACAGGGAGGCTCCTACGAGCAGTACTTC. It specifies CSIRQGGSYEQYF.

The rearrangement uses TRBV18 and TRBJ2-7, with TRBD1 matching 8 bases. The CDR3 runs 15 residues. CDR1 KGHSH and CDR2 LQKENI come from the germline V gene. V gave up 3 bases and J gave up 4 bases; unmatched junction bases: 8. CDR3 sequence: CASSPVDRGIYEQYF. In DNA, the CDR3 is TGTGCCAGCTCACCCGTCGACAGGGGTATATACGAGCAGTACTTC.

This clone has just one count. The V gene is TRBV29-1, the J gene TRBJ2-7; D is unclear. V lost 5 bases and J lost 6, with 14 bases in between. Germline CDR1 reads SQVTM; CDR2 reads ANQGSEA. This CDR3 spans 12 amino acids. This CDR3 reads CSVSLYPSEQYF. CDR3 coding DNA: TGCAGCGTTTCACTATACCCCAGCGAGCAGTACTTC.

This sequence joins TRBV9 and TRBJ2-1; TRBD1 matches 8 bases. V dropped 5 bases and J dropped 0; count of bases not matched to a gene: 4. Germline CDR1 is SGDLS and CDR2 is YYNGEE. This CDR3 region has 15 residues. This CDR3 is CASSYRGSSYNEQFF. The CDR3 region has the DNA TGTGCCAGCAGTTACAGGGGGAGCTCCTACAATGAGCAGTTCTTC. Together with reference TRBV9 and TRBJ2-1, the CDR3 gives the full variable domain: DSGVTQTPKHLITATGQRVTLRCSPRSGDLSVYWYQQSLDQGLQFLIQYYNGEERAKGNILERFSAQQFPDLHSELNLSSLELGDSALYFCASSYRGSSYNEQFFGPGTRLTVL.

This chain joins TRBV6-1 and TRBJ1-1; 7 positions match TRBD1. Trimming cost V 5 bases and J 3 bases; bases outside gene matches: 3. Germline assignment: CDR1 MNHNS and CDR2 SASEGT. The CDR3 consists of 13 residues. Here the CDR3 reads CASSFTGDTEAFF. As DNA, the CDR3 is TGTGCCAGCAGTTTTACAGGGGACACTGAAGCTTTCTTT.